The 28 T cell receptor beta chains below all came from one sample that was sequenced in a study of shared clonotypes between healthy human individuals. Sequencing was performed with immunoSEQ multiplex PCR; in TCRdb, only in-frame clones are kept and a portion is missing. This sample yields about 330,000 clones, of which about 74% are seen a single time; about a tenth belongs to the top ten. The sequenced material came from memory CD4+ T cells sorted from blood. Described subset: CD45RA-negative fraction. All receptors derive from a man aged 30 to 39 in good health.

V usage is TRBV27 and J usage is TRBJ1-1, with D possibly TRBD1 on 5 matching bases. This CDR3 is built from 13 residues. Germline V gene lookup returns CDR1 MNHEY and CDR2 SMNVEV (reference sequence). V lost 0 bases, J lost 3 bases, and 5 bases lay in between. Here the CDR3 reads CASSLSGDTEAFF. CDR3 bases: TGTGCCAGCAGTTTATCGGGGGACACTGAAGCTTTCTTT.

This chain uses TRBV5-4 with TRBJ1-1; weak D call: TRBD1 (5 bases). Looked up from germline, CDR1 is SGHNT and CDR2 is YYREEE (reference sequence). CDR3 length: 15 residues. The germline V and J ends were trimmed by 5 bases and 0 bases, with 14 bases remaining between them. The DNA for the CDR3 is TGTGCCAGCAGGATGGACTCAGGGATGAACACTGAAGCTTTCTTT. It codes for CASRMDSGMNTEAFF.

The gene calls are TRBV19 and TRBJ2-3; D remains unclear. The ends were cut back, 6 bases at V and 0 bases at J, with 13 bases in the middle. CDR1 is LNHDA and CDR2 is SQIVND in the germline V gene (reference sequence). This CDR3 has 15 residues. Written as DNA, the CDR3 is TGTGCCAGTAGGTTAGACGGAGCTAGCACAGATACGCAGTATTTT. This encodes CASRLDGASTDTQYF.

J is TRBJ2-5 and V is TRBV5-1, with 9 bases identical to TRBD1. V dropped 4 bases and J dropped 6; count of bases not matched to a gene: 7. CDR1 and CDR2 (germline): SGHRS, YFSETQ. The CDR3 consists of 14 residues. This CDR3 is CASSPGQGYQTQYF. For the CDR3, the DNA is TGCGCCAGCAGCCCGGGACAGGGTTATCAGACCCAGTACTTC.

The chain employs TRBV7-4 and TRBJ2-7; 10 bases align to TRBD1. Germline V lookup: CDR1 SGHVT, CDR2 SQSDAQ. The ends lost 2 bases at V and 7 bases at J; junction bases unmatched: 8. This CDR3 is 15 amino acids long. CDR3 in DNA: TGTGCCAGCAGCTTAACCGGGACAGGGGTGTTAGAGCAGTACTTC. Protein: CASSLTGTGVLEQYF.

The genes are TRBV30 and TRBJ2-7, with D perhaps TRBD1 (5 bases). The germline CDR1 and CDR2 sequences are GTSNPN and SVGIG (reference sequence). CDR3 length equals 13 residues. The germline V and J ends were trimmed by 2 bases and 1 base, with 9 bases remaining between them. CDR3 bases: TGTGCCTGGAGTCCAGGGCCTTCCTACGAGCAGTACTTC. Residues: CAWSPGPSYEQYF.

The chain uses TRBV6-5 and TRBJ1-2; TRBD1 agrees at 12 bases. The CDR3 covers 15 residues. Germline trimming cut 5 bases from V and 6 bases from J; bases unmatched to any gene: 7. The V gene's germline CDR1 is MNHEY and CDR2 SVGAGI. The CDR3 loop is CASSGRDRGLDGYTF. CDR3 nucleotides: TGTGCCAGCAGTGGCAGGGACAGGGGGCTTGATGGCTACACCTTC.

In nucleotides, the CDR3 is TGTGCCAGTAAGAGGGGGCCCTATAGCAATCAGCCCCAGCATTTT. It specifies CASKRGPYSNQPQHF. The gene calls are TRBV19 and TRBJ1-5; TRBD1 matches at 7 bases. This CDR3 spans 15 amino acids. V lost 7 bases and J lost 0; bases outside the gene matches: 6. The V gene's germline CDR1 is LNHDA and CDR2 SQIVND (reference sequence).

V gene TRBV28 combines with J gene TRBJ1-5; D is unresolved. Germline CDR1 reads MDHEN; CDR2 reads SYDVKM. This CDR3 contains 13 residues. Deletions cut 5 bases from V and 5 bases from J, with 10 bases between. CDR3 in amino acids: CASSADGYQPQHF. CDR3 coding DNA: TGTGCCAGCAGTGCGGACGGCTATCAGCCCCAGCATTTT.

The rearrangement links TRBV7-6 to TRBJ2-7; 15 bases are a match to TRBD2. Germline V gives CDR1 SGHVS, CDR2 FNYEAQ. CDR3 size: 16 residues. The V segment lost 1 base and the J segment 6 bases; nucleotides outside the gene matches: 4. CDR3 coding DNA: TGTGCCAGCAGCTTAGAGAGGACTAGCGGGAGGGTCGAGCAGTACTTC. Translating it yields CASSLERTSGRVEQYF.

The CDR3 spells CASSPVGRGTEAFF. The CDR3 bases are TGTGCCAGCAGCCCTGTGGGGAGAGGCACTGAAGCTTTCTTT. This rearrangement joins TRBV5-5 to TRBJ1-1; no clear D gene. V was pared by 4 bases and J by 4 bases, with 14 bases between. Germline V gene sequence: CDR1 SGHKS, CDR2 YYEKEE (reference sequence). The CDR3 runs 14 residues.

The CDR3 region is CASSWGEDRSNQPQHF. DNA of the CDR3: TGTGCCAGCAGCTGGGGGGAGGACAGAAGCAATCAGCCCCAGCATTTT. The gene calls are TRBV5-5 and TRBJ1-5; TRBD1 might be the D (6 bases). V was shortened by 3 bases and J by 1 base, with 14 bases between the two germline ends. The CDR3 extends over 16 amino acids. Germline V lookup: CDR1 SGHKS, CDR2 YYEKEE (reference sequence).

The chain links TRBV12-2 to TRBJ2-7; the table's TRBD2 call for D was not verified on the DNA. TRBV12-2 is a pseudogene. The CDR3 loop spans 16 amino acids. The CDR3 nucleotides are TGTGCAAGTCGCTTAGGAGACCTAGCGGAGCCCCACGAGCAGTACTTC. Its translation is CASRLGDLAEPHEQYF.

This sequence joins TRBV5-1 and TRBJ1-3; D ambiguous. CDR1 and CDR2 (germline): SGHRS, YFSETQ. The CDR3 is 17 residues long. Trimming removed 0 bases from V and 0 bases from J, with 13 bases in between. In nucleotides, the CDR3 is TGCGCCAGCAGCTTGGTCAATAATCCTAACTCTGGAAACACCATATATTTT. The encoded protein is CASSLVNNPNSGNTIYF.

The chain joins TRBV5-1 to TRBJ2-3, with TRBD1 identical over 7 bases. Germline V gene sequence: CDR1 SGHRS, CDR2 YFSETQ. V shed 4 bases, J shed 3 bases, and the junction held 5 bases outside the gene matches. The CDR3 runs to 14 residues. DNA for the CDR3: TGCGCCAGCAGCCCGGGACAGAAAACAGATACGCAGTATTTT. Encoded protein: CASSPGQKTDTQYF.

The genes are TRBV30 and TRBJ2-5, with D tentatively TRBD1 or TRBD2 (6 bases each). The germline V and J ends were trimmed by 7 bases and 1 base, with 16 bases remaining between them. The CDR3 sequence is 14 residues long. CDR1 and CDR2 from the germline V gene are GTSNPN and SVGIG (reference sequence). The CDR3 loop reads CASNRRGAQETQYF. The DNA for the CDR3 is TGTGCCTCAAATCGTAGGGGGGCCCAAGAGACCCAGTACTTC.

This clone showed up many times. J is TRBJ1-2 and V is TRBV27, with unresolved D. Trimming shortened V by 8 bases and J by 2 bases, and 12 bases separated the two germline ends. CDR3 length: 13 residues. Germline CDR1 and CDR2: MNHEY and SMNVEV (reference sequence). The CDR3 protein is CASSKGINYGYTF. Written as DNA, the CDR3 is TGTGCCAGCTCAAAAGGGATCAACTATGGCTACACCTTC.

The sample holds one count of this clone. CDR3 protein: CSVSSGTPYEQYF. CDR3 nucleotides: TGCAGCGTTAGTAGCGGGACCCCCTACGAGCAGTACTTC. This chain connects TRBV29-1 to TRBJ2-7, with TRBD2 identical over 8 bases. CDR3 size: 13 residues. J gave up 2 bases and V 5 bases, and 5 bases lay outside the gene matches. The germline V gene has CDR1 SQVTM and CDR2 ANQGSEA.

This chain uses TRBV10-3 with TRBJ1-2; D is ambiguous. V gave up 0 bases and J gave up 0 bases, with 8 bases separating them. CDR3 length: 15 residues. Germline V lookup: CDR1 ENHRY, CDR2 SYGVKD. CDR3 sequence: CAISESSDPNYGYTF. The CDR3 nucleotides are TGTGCCATCAGTGAGTCATCGGATCCTAACTATGGCTACACCTTC.

The CDR3: CASSSYRGYEQYF. CDR3 coding DNA: TGTGCCAGCAGCAGCTACAGGGGATACGAGCAGTACTTC. The chain employs TRBV16 and TRBJ2-7; 7 bases are shared with TRBD1. The CDR3 spans 13 residues. The V and J ends lost 5 bases and 4 bases, in that order; junction bases with no gene match: 5. In germline, CDR1 is KGHSY, CDR2 FQNENV.

The rearrangement uses TRBV28 and TRBJ1-3, with D perhaps TRBD1 (6 bases). V was cut by 6 bases and J by 0 bases, with 9 bases left in between. Germline CDR1 MDHEN, CDR2 SYDVKM. The CDR3 extends over 14 amino acids. The CDR3 spells CASRAGVSGNTIYF. The CDR3 DNA sequence: TGTGCCAGCAGGGCAGGGGTCTCTGGAAACACCATATATTTT.

This clone was seen more than once but under ten times. This rearrangement joins TRBV7-2 to TRBJ1-5, with unresolved D. The ends were cut back, 2 bases at V and 2 bases at J, with 10 bases in the middle. The CDR3 extends over 15 amino acids. Germline CDR1 and CDR2: SGHTA and FQGNSA. The CDR3 DNA is TGTGCCAGCAGCTTATTTCATGGGGGCAATCAGCCCCAGCATTTT. It translates to CASSLFHGGNQPQHF. The variable domain in full, completed from reference TRBV7-2 and TRBJ1-5, reads GAGVSQSPSNKVTEKGKDVELRCDPISGHTALYWYRQSLGQGLEFLIYFQGNSAPDKSGLPSDRFSAERTGGSVSTLTIQRTQQEDSAVYLCASSLFHGGNQPQHFGDGTRLSIL.

V and J are TRBV2 and TRBJ2-1; D remains ambiguous. Deletions cut 6 bases from V and 4 bases from J, with 10 bases between. Per germline, CDR1 SNHLY and CDR2 FYNNEI. This CDR3 contains 13 residues. In DNA form, the CDR3 reads TGTGCCAGCAGATTGGACGCTTACAATGAGCAGTTCTTC. Protein product: CASRLDAYNEQFF.

There are a few counts of this clone. The chain joins TRBV27 to TRBJ2-4; D gene uncertain. The V end lost 4 bases, the J end lost 0 bases, and 16 bases lay between the germline ends. The CDR3 sequence is 17 residues long. CDR1 is MNHEY and CDR2 is SMNVEV in the germline V gene (reference sequence). The CDR3 spells CASSSLIQLLAKNIQYF. In nucleotides, the CDR3 is TGTGCCAGCAGTTCTTTAATTCAGCTCCTAGCCAAAAACATTCAGTACTTC.

The sample holds a few counts of this clone. V and J are TRBV5-5 and TRBJ2-7, with D maybe TRBD2 (6 bases). V was pared by 4 bases and J by 4 bases, with 15 bases between. The germline CDR1 and CDR2 sequences are SGHKS and YYEKEE (reference sequence). The CDR3 loop spans 14 amino acids. The CDR3 DNA sequence: TGTGCCAGCAGCCTAGCGCCTCTACCTTACGAGCAGTACTTC. It yields the protein CASSLAPLPYEQYF.

CDR3 DNA sequence: TGCGCCAGCAGCACAGGGTCCCGGGCCGAGCAGTACTTC. It yields the protein CASSTGSRAEQYF. This chain connects TRBV5-1 to TRBJ2-7, with a tentative D call TRBD1 (6 bases). The length of the CDR3 is 13 residues. The germline CDR1 and CDR2 sequences are SGHRS and YFSETQ. Between the trimmed V and J ends, which lost 4 bases and 6 bases, there was a span of 14 bases.

This clone was found once. This chain connects TRBV19 to TRBJ1-4, with 8 bases identical to TRBD1. Germline CDR1 reads LNHDA; CDR2 reads SQIVND (reference sequence). CDR3 length equals 15 residues. V gave up 4 bases and J gave up 8 bases; unmatched junction bases: 9. CDR3 DNA sequence: TGTGCCAGTAGTAATCTGGACAGGGCTCGGGAAAAACTGTTTTTT. This codes for CASSNLDRAREKLFF. Based on the CDR3 plus reference TRBV19 and TRBJ1-4, the full variable domain is DGGITQSPKYLFRKEGQNVTLSCEQNLNHDAMYWYRQDPGQGLRLIYYSQIVNDFQKGDIAEGYSVSREKKESFPLTVTSAQKNPTAFYLCASSNLDRAREKLFFGSGTQLSVL.

This clone has a single count. The chain recombines TRBV5-1 with TRBJ2-7; D may be TRBD1 or TRBD2 (7 bases each). The V end was cut by 0 bases, the J end by 6 bases, with 16 bases between. The CDR3 contains 15 residues. From germline, CDR1 is SGHRS and CDR2 YFSETQ. For the CDR3, the DNA is TGCGCCAGCAGCTTGGCGGCAGGGGGGGCAGGCGAGCAGTACTTC. This gives the protein CASSLAAGGAGEQYF.